One and the same sample provided the 10 T cell receptor beta chains below, sequenced in a study of PD-L1 blockade in urothelial cancer. Noted time point: pretreatment peripheral blood. Produced via immunoSEQ multiplex PCR; TCRdb's table is partial and in-frame only. This sample carries 58,000 or so clones, around 81% of them seen once, and the ten largest clones take roughly 2.9%. Source: PBMCs, taken around atezolizumab (anti-PD-L1) treatment. Source of these receptors: a man between 65 and 85 years old with urothelial cancer.

This clone has a single count. V and J are TRBV2 and TRBJ1-5, with D possibly being TRBD1 (6 bases). The CDR3 spans 15 residues. CDR1 and CDR2 (germline): SNHLY, FYNNEI. Trimming cost V 2 bases and J 2 bases, with 10 bases left between them. Written as DNA, the CDR3 is TGTGCCAGCAGTGAAATACAGGGCGGCAATCAGCCCCAGCATTTT. Residues: CASSEIQGGNQPQHF.

V usage is TRBV5-4 and J usage is TRBJ2-5, with D perhaps matching TRBD2 (5 bases). V lost 4 bases, J lost 3 bases, and 10 bases lay in between. The germline CDR1 and CDR2 sequences are SGHNT and YYREEE (reference sequence). This CDR3 is 13 amino acids long. The CDR3 here is CASSQDFKETQYF. The CDR3 nucleotides are TGTGCCAGCAGCCAGGACTTTAAAGAGACCCAGTACTTC.

This clone occurred once. V gene TRBV5-4 combines with J gene TRBJ1-2, with D tentatively TRBD1 (6 bases). Trimming stripped 0 bases from V and 4 bases from J, with 7 bases between. The CDR3 has 13 amino acids. Germline values: CDR1 SGHNT, CDR2 YYREEE (reference sequence). The CDR3: CASSLGGGYGYTF. For the CDR3, the DNA is TGTGCCAGCAGCTTGGGAGGGGGCTATGGCTACACCTTC.

As DNA, the CDR3 is TGCAGCGCGGGACAGGTAAACTACGAGCAGTACTTC. Translation gives CSAGQVNYEQYF. The J gene is TRBJ2-7, the V gene TRBV29-1, with 8 bases aligning to TRBD1. Germline CDR1 and CDR2: SQVTM and ANQGSEA. This CDR3 spans 12 amino acids. V shed 7 bases and J 3 bases; nucleotides not matched to a gene: 5.

The chain couples TRBV30 to TRBJ2-1; D unclear. CDR3 length: 14 residues. CDR1 and CDR2 (germline): GTSNPN, SVGIG (reference sequence). V shed 0 bases and J shed 5 bases, with 11 bases lying between them. CDR3 sequence (DNA): TGTGCCTGGAGTGTAGCCTGGGCAAACAATGAGCAGTTCTTC. It translates to CAWSVAWANNEQFF.

The J gene is TRBJ2-7, the V gene TRBV7-2, with D tentatively TRBD1 (7 bases). Trimming removed 5 bases at V and 3 bases at J, with 14 bases between. Germline-derived CDR1 and CDR2 are SGHTA and FQGNSA. The CDR3 has 14 amino acids. The CDR3 loop reads CASSRGTAIYEQYF. The CDR3 DNA reads as TGTGCCAGCAGCCGGGGGACAGCTATCTACGAGCAGTACTTC.

This sequence joins TRBV5-1 and TRBJ2-7, with 13 bases fitting TRBD2. The CDR3 has 14 residues. V lost 4 bases to trimming and J lost 4 bases; unmatched junction nucleotides: 2. The germline V gene encodes CDR1 SGHRS and CDR2 YFSETQ. CDR3 sequence reads: CASSGTSGNYEQYF. In nucleotides, the CDR3 is TGCGCCAGCAGCGGGACTAGCGGGAATTACGAGCAGTACTTC.

The V call is TRBV2, the J call TRBJ1-2; unclear D gene. V was clipped by 8 bases and J by 4 bases, with 17 bases between them. The CDR3 is made up of 14 amino acids. CDR1 is SNHLY and CDR2 is FYNNEI in the germline V gene. As DNA, the CDR3 is TGTGCCAGCCGGACTGAGTACGGCAGCTATGGCTACACCTTC. Translating it yields CASRTEYGSYGYTF.

The chain employs TRBV5-4 and TRBJ1-1, with D perhaps matching TRBD1 (5 bases). CDR1 and CDR2 from the germline V gene are SGHNT and YYREEE (reference sequence). The CDR3 sequence is 13 residues long. Trimming pared 4 bases from V and 5 bases from J, leaving 12 bases between. The CDR3 here is CASSQIGGTEAFF. CDR3 DNA sequence: TGTGCCAGCAGCCAAATCGGGGGGACTGAAGCTTTCTTT.

The J gene is TRBJ1-1, the V gene TRBV6-5; no firm D call. Germline CDR1 is MNHEY and CDR2 is SVGAGI. There are 14 residues in the CDR3. Trimming cost V 2 bases and J 7 bases, with 14 bases left between them. The chain's CDR3 is CASSYRREVSEAFF. DNA of the CDR3: TGTGCCAGCAGTTACCGAAGAGAGGTGAGTGAAGCTTTCTTT.